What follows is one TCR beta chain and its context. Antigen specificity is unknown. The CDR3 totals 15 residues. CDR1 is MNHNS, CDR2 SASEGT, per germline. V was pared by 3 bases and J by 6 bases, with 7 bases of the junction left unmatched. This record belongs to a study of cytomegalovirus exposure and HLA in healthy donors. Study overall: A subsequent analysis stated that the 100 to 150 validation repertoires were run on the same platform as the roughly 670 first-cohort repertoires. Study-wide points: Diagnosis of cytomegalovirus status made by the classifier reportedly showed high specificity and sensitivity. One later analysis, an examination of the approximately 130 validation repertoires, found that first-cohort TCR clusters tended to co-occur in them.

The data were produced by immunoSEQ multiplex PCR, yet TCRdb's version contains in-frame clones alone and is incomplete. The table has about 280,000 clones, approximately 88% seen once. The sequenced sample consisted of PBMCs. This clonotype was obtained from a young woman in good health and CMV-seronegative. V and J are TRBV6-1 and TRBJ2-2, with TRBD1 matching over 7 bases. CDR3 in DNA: TGTGCCAGCAGTGACTATAGGGGGCGTGCCGGGGAGCTGTTTTTT. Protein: CASSDYRGRAGELFF.